This TCR beta chain was sequenced in a study of T and B cells in COVID-19 patients (dated by TCRdb to between 2020 and 2021). As for the study more broadly: Using TRB and IGH repertoire sequencing of peripheral blood, the study characterized adaptive immunity in COVID-19 patients who had active infection or had recovered. Over 8 million TCR sequences were analysed in a TCR and BCR sequence repository that covered 37 patients and around 66 time points. A recovered cohort included about 18 patients who provided roughly 20 samples, and most of these patients had mild to moderate COVID-19 treated on an outpatient basis. As many as 9 follow-up blood samples were taken per patient, and some of the samples covered different disease stages within the same individual. Because samples were available both during active disease and after recovery, two patients were counted in both the recovered and the active cohorts. Comorbidities linked to unfavorable COVID-19 outcome were present in most of the 20 patients in the active-infection cohort. Repertoire analyses used an age-matched reference group of 39 healthy donors who were negative for COVID-19 antibodies as the comparison. The recovered cohort had a median age of roughly 34 years, compared with around 67 years in the active-infection cohort. In the active-infection cohort, 12 of 20 patients were critically ill and required mechanical ventilation or ECMO. Here is what the overall study found, with its caveats: Specific T cell subsets (CD4+/Treg/CD8+) and sorted SARS-CoV-2-responsive or tetramer+ T cells had not yet been sequenced, and the corresponding sequencing experiments were ongoing. Blood samples from mildly ill patients during symptoms and early samples from severe cases were scarce. TRB repertoires were found to be highly clonal in active COVID-19, whereas diversity and richness at recovery were found to rise above healthy donor levels. The recovered cohort had approximately 2,200 exclusive TCR clusters, including under 40 low-pGen clusters. It was stated that prospective validation of the reported TCR clusters was required before the clusters could be put to clinical use. The size of the cohort was considered insufficient for assessing HLA contributions to COVID-19 susceptibility or severity. TRBV/TRBJ gene usage was reported as strongly skewed in patients with COVID-19.

Taking its sample share into account, this clonotype is medium-sized (0.01 to 0.1%). No antigen is known for it. Nothing much larger sits one base from this clone, and base qualities are not available. TRB repertoires were amplified using roughly 220-550 ng of genomic DNA isolated from blood. The CDR3 contains 14 residues, cysteine and phenylalanine counted. The DNA shown is the 42-base CDR3, in frame from base 1. Trimming accounts for 5 bases at V and 7 bases at J, while the number of junction bases matched to no gene is 6. TCRdb shows the sequencer as Illumina MiSeq. TRB rearrangements were amplified by multiplex PCR with BIOMED2 TRB-A/B primer pools. Illumina-compatible adapters and 7-nucleotide sample barcodes were attached to the amplicons in two consecutive PCRs. All library PCRs used Phusion HS II polymerase. The amplicons were purified from gel with the NucleoSpin Gel and PCR Clean-up kit, measured on Qubit, and then pooled at about 3.7 nM. Amplicon pool quality was checked on an Agilent 2100 Bioanalyzer before Illumina next-generation sequencing. The authors' pipeline ran thus. Annotation of TRB rearrangements was performed with MiXCR 3.0.8 using the default MiXCR reference library. Non-productive reads and sequences with fewer than 2 reads were removed, and every unique CDR3 nucleotide sequence was treated as one clone. R 3.5.1 was used to calculate clonality, diversity, richness and V-J gene usage. GLIPH2 was used to cluster TCRs based on CDR3 similarity, and OLGA was used to calculate the generation probabilities. GLIPH2 clusters were kept only if they contained at least four unique TCR clonotypes found in at least three individuals. TCRdb trimmed the raw reads at Q25, called clones with MiXCR and kept productive beta chains. Under each unique CDR3 protein, matching rows form one entry showing the most common genes and DNA. The V and J calls were not made by the authors but by TCRdb's processing. The sample records 7,000 to 9,500 distinct CDR3 sequences, more than 20% of which are singletons. The ten top clones hold almost 6.5% of the sample.

Recombination joined TRBV12-3 or TRBV12-4 with TRBJ1-4, and 8 junctional nucleotides match TRBD1. Sample: blood. This sequence originates from a human donor who had recovered from COVID-19. The sequenced DNA is TGTGCCAGCAGTCCAGGGGGCGTAGGTGAAAAACTGTTTTTT. This gives the protein CASSPGGVGEKLFF.